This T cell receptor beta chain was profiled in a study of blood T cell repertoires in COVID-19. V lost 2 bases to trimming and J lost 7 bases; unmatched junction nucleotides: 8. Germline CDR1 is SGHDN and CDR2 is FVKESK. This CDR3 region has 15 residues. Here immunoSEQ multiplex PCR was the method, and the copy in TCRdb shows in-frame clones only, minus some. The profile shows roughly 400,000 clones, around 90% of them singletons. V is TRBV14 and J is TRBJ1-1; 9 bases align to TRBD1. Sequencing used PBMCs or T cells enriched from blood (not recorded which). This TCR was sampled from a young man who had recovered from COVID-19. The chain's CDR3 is CASSQPGQGSNEAFF. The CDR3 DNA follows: TGTGCCAGCAGCCAACCGGGACAGGGAAGCAATGAAGCTTTCTTT.